This TCR beta chain was profiled in a study of blood T cell repertoires in COVID-19. Clones were sequenced by immunoSEQ multiplex PCR, and TCRdb holds only the in-frame ones, with some missing. Of about 140,000 clones in the sample, 77% were seen once. V lost 6 bases and J lost 9; bases outside the gene matches: 14. This CDR3 region has 15 residues. CDR1 and CDR2 from the germline V gene are SGHTA and FQGNSA. This clonotype was obtained from a woman in her forties or fifties with active or convalescent COVID-19. The sample taken for sequencing was peripheral blood. The chain is built from TRBV7-2 and TRBJ2-1; 7 bases line up with TRBD1. The CDR3 region is CASSFNGQVFGEQFF. The CDR3, as DNA: TGTGCCAGCAGTTTTAACGGACAGGTTTTTGGTGAGCAGTTCTTC.